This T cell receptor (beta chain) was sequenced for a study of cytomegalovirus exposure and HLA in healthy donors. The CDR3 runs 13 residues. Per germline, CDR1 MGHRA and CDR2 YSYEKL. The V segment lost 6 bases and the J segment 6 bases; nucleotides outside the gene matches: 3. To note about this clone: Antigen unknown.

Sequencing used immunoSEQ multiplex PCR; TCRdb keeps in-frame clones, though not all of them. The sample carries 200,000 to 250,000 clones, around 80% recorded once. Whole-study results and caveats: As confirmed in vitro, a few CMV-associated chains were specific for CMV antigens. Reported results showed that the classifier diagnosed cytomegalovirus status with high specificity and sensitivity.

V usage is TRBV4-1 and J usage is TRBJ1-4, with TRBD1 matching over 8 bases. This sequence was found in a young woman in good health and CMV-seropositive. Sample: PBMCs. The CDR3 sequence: CASRDRADEKLFF. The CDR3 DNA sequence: TGCGCCAGCAGGGACAGGGCGGATGAAAAACTGTTTTTT.